This T cell receptor beta chain was found in a study of blood T cell repertoires in COVID-19. Study information: Sources were T cells, B-cell-depleted T cells, or PBMCs; the material itself was cDNA or gDNA.

J was trimmed by 0 bases and V by 7 bases; bases with no gene match: 11. The CDR3 totals 15 residues. From germline, CDR1 is SQVTM and CDR2 ANQGSEA. The sample holds one count of this clone. In the authors' methods: Nucleated cell number was recorded as an estimate derived from reference gene primer amplification. The assay was immunoSEQ multiplex PCR, and TCRdb's table has in-frame clones only and misses some. That table is the source of V, J and clone size, and D and trimming were worked out from the DNA. The sample has 200,000 to 250,000 clones; around 85% are singletons. Sequencing was done on a sample of peripheral blood. The receptor comes from a man older than 75 with acute or convalescent COVID-19. This sequence joins TRBV29-1 and TRBJ1-1; TRBD1 matches at 7 bases. The CDR3 DNA is TGCAGCGGGACCACTGGACAGGCCTTGAACACTGAAGCTTTCTTT. Amino acids: CSGTTGQALNTEAFF.